This entry describes one T cell receptor (beta chain). Its antigen is undetermined. PBMCs were obtained from 10 ml fresh peripheral blood. RNA transcripts were the template for amplifying TCR beta CDR3 regions. The study used the HTBI primer set for a first-round RT-PCR of the TCR CDR3. Each CDR3 protein is one row after TCRdb ran MiXCR on the multiplex PCR reads. The repertoire holds over 250,000 distinct CDR3 sequences, with approximately 14% as singletons. The data derive from a study of T cells in Graves' hyperthyroidism and ophthalmopathy. Overall study results and limits: Ophthalmopathy was predicted by the model a median of roughly 6.7 months ahead of onset. Most expanded thyroid clonotypes above 0.001 recurred in blood.

The sequencing sample was made of blood. The sequence was collected from a woman aged 40 to 50 with Graves' ophthalmopathy.

The CDR3 sequence: CASSWDPNLYEQYF. The CDR3 bases are TGTGCCAGCAGCTGGGATCCTAACCTCTACGAGCAGTACTTC. The chain combines TRBV5-5 with TRBJ2-7; D unresolved. V lost 3 bases to trimming and J lost 3 bases, with 13 bases between them. Germline V gene data show CDR1 as SGHKS and CDR2 as YYEKEE (reference sequence). The CDR3 runs 14 residues.